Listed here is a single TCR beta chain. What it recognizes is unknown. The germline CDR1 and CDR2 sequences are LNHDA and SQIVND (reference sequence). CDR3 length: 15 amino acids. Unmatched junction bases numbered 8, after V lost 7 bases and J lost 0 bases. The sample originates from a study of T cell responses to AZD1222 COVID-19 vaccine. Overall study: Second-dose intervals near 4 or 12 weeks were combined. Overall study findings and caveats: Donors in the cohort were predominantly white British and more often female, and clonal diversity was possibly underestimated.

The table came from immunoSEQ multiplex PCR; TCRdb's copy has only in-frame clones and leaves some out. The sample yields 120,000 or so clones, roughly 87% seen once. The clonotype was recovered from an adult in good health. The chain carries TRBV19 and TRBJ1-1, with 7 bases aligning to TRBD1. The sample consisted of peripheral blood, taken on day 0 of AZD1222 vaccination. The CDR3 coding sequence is TGTGCCAGTACCACCAAAGGACAGGTGAACACTGAAGCTTTCTTT. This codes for CASTTKGQVNTEAFF. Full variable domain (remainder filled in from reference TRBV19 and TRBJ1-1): DGGITQSPKYLFRKEGQNVTLSCEQNLNHDAMYWYRQDPGQGLRLIYYSQIVNDFQKGDIAEGYSVSREKKESFPLTVTSAQKNPTAFYLCASTTKGQVNTEAFFGQGTRLTVV.